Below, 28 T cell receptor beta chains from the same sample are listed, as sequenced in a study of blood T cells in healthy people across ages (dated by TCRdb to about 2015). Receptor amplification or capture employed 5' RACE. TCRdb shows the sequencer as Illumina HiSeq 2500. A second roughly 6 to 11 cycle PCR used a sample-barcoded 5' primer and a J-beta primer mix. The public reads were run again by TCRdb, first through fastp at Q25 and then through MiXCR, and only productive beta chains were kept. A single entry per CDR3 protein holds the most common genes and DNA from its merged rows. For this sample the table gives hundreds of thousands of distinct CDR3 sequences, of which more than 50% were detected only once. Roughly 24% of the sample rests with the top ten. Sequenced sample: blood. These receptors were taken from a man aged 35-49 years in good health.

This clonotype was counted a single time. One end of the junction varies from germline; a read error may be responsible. In DNA form, the CDR3 reads TGCTGCGTTGAGGGCTTTCAAGAGACCCAGTACTTC. Translating gives CCVEGFQETQYF. The chain links TRBV29-1 to TRBJ2-5; D possibly corresponds to TRBD2 (5 bases). The germline V gene encodes CDR1 SQVTM and CDR2 ANQGSEA. This CDR3 comprises 12 residues.

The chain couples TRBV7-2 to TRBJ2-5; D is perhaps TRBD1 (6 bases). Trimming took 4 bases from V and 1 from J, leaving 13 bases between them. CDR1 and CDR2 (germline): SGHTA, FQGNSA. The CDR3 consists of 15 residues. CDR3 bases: TGTGCCAGCAGCTCCCCCAGGGGTCCCCAAGAGACCCAGTACTTC. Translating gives CASSSPRGPQETQYF. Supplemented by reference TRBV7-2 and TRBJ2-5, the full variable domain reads GAGVSQSPSNKVTEKGKDVELRCDPISGHTALYWYRQSLGQGLEFLIYFQGNSAPDKSGLPSDRFSAERTGGSVSTLTIQRTQQEDSAVYLCASSSPRGPQETQYFGPGTRLLVL.

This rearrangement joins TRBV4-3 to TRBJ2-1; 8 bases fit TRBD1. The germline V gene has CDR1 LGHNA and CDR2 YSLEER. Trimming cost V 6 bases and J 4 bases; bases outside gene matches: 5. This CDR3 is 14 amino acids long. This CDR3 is CASSRQGFYNEQFF. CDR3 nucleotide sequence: TGCGCCAGCAGTAGACAGGGGTTTTACAATGAGCAGTTCTTC.

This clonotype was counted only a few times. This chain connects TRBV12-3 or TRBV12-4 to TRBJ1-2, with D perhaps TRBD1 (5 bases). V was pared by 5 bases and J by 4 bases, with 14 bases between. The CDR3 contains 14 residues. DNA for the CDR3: TGTGCCAGCAGTCGCGCCGGGGGACCCTATGGCTACACCTTC. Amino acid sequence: CASSRAGGPYGYTF.

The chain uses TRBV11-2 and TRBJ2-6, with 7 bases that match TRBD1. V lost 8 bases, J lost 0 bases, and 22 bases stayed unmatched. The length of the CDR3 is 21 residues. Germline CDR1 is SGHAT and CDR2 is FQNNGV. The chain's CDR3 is CASVKVRVRGRTHSGANVLTF. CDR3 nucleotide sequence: TGTGCCAGCGTCAAAGTCCGAGTGAGGGGGCGGACTCACTCTGGGGCCAACGTCCTGACTTTC.

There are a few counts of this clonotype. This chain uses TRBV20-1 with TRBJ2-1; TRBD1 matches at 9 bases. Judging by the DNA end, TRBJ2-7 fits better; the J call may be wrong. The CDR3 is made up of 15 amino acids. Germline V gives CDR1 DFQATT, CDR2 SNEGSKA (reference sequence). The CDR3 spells CSARPGDRGNYEQYF. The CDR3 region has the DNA TGCAGTGCTAGACCTGGAGACAGGGGGAATTACGAGCAGTACTTC.

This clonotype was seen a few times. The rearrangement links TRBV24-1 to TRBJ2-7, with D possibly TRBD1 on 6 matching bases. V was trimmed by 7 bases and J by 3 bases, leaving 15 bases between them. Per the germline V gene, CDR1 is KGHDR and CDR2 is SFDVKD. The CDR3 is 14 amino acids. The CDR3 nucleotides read TGTGCCACCAGCAGCAGGGGAGCTATCTACGAGCAGTACTTC. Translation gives CATSSRGAIYEQYF.

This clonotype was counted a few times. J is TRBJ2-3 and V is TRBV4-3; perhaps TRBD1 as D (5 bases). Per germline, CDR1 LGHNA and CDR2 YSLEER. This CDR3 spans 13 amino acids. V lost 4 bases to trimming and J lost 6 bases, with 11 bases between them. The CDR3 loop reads CASSLEKGDTQYF. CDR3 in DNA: TGCGCCAGCAGCCTAGAAAAGGGGGATACGCAGTATTTT.

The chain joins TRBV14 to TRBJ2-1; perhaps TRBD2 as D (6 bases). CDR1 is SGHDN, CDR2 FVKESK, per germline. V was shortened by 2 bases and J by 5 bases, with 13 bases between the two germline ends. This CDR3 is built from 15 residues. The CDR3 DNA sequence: TGTGCCAGCAGCCAATGGGGACTTACCGACAATGAGCAGTTCTTC. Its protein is CASSQWGLTDNEQFF.

CDR3 DNA sequence: TGTGCCAGCAGGGACCCCCAGAGACCCTACGAGCAGTACTTC. Its translation: CASRDPQRPYEQYF. This chain joins TRBV25-1 and TRBJ2-7; D remains ambiguous. CDR1 is MGHDK, CDR2 SYGVNS, per germline. Trimming removed 6 bases at V and 2 bases at J, with 14 bases between. The CDR3 totals 14 residues.

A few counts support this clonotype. The CDR3 DNA follows: TGCGCCAGCAGCCAAGGCGGGGGCGGGTACGAGCAGTACTTC. Translation gives CASSQGGGGYEQYF. The rearrangement joins TRBV4-3 to TRBJ2-7, with TRBD2 as a possible D gene (7 bases). V shed 1 base and J shed 4 bases, with 11 bases lying between them. Germline V gene data show CDR1 as LGHNA and CDR2 as YSLEER. This CDR3 has 14 amino acids.

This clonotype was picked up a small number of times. The CDR3 here is CASSSADPLVWYEQYF. The DNA for the CDR3 is TGTGCCAGCAGCTCAGCCGACCCCCTCGTGTGGTACGAGCAGTACTTC. J is TRBJ2-7 and V is TRBV7-9; no clear D gene. V lost 4 bases and J lost 4, with 20 bases in between. This CDR3 spans 16 amino acids. CDR1 and CDR2 (germline): SEHNR, FQNEAQ (reference sequence).

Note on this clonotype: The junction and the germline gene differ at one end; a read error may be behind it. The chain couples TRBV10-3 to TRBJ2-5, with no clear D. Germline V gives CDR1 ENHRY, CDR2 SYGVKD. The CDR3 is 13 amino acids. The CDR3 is CAIGESASPTQYF. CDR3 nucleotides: TGTGCCATCGGTGAGTCGGCGTCCCCGACCCAGTACTTC.

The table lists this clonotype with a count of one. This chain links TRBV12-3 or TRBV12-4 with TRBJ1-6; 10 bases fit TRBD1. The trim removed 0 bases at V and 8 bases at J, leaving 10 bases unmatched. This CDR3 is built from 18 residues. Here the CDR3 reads CASSLAGQGSVDYSPLHF. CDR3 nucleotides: TGTGCCAGCAGTTTAGCGGGACAGGGGAGTGTAGACTATTCACCCCTCCACTTT.

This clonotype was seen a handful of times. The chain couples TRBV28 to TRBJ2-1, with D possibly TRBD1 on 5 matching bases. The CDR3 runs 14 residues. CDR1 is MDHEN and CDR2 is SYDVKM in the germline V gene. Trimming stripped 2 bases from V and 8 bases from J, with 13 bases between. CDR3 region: CASSLTGLLDEQFF. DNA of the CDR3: TGTGCCAGCAGTTTAACAGGCCTGTTGGATGAGCAGTTCTTC.

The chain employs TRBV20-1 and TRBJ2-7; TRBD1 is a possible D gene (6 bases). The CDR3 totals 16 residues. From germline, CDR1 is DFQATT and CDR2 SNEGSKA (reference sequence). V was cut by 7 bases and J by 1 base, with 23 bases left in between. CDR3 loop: CSGGLQGFGVSYEQYF. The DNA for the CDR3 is TGCAGTGGAGGCCTACAGGGATTCGGGGTTTCCTACGAGCAGTACTTC.

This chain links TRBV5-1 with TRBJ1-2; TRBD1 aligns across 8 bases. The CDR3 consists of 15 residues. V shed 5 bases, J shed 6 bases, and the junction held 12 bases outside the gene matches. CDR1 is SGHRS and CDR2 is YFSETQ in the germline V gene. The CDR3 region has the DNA TGCGCCAGCAGTGCCGCGCAGGGGGCTCGGGATGGCTACACCTTC. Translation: CASSAAQGARDGYTF. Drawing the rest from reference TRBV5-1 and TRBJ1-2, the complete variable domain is KAGVTQTPRYLIKTRGQQVTLSCSPISGHRSVSWYQQTPGQGLQFLFEYFSETQRNKGNFPGRFSGRQFSNSRSEMNVSTLELGDSALYLCASSAAQGARDGYTFGSGTRLTVV.

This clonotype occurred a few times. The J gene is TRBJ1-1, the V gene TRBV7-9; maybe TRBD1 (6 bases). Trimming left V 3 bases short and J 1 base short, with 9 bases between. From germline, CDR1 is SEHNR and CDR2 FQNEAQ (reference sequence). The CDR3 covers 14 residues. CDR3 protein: CASSLPGQNTEAFF. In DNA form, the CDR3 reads TGTGCCAGCAGCTTGCCGGGACAGAACACTGAAGCTTTCTTT.

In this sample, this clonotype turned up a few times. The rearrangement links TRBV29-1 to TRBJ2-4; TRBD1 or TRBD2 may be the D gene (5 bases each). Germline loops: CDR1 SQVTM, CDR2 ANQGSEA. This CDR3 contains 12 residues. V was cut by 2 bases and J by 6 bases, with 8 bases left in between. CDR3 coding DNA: TGCAGCGTTGAAACCGGGACAAACATTCAGTACTTC. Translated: CSVETGTNIQYF.

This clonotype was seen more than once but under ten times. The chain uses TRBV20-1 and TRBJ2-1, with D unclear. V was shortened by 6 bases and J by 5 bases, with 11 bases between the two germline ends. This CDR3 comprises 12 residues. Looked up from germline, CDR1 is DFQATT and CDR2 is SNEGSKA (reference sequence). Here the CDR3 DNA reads TGCAGTGCCGAAGGGTGGGACAATGAGCAGTTCTTC. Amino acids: CSAEGWDNEQFF.

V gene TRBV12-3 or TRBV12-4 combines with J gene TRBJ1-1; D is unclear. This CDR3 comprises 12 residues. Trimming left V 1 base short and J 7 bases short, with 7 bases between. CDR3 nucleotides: TGTGCCAGCAGTTTAGTGGGATATGAAGCTTTCTTT. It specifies CASSLVGYEAFF.

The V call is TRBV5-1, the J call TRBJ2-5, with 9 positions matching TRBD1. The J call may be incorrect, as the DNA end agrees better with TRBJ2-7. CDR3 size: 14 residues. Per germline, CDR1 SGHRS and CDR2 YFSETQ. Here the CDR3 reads CASSRTGVSNEQYF. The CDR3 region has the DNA TGCGCCAGCAGCCGGACAGGGGTTAGTAACGAGCAGTACTTC.

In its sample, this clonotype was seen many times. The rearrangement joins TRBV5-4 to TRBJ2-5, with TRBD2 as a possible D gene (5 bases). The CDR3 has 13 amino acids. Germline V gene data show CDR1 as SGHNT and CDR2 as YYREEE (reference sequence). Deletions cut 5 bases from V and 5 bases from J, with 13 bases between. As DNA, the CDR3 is TGTGCCAGCAGTTTGAGAGGCGGGGAGACCCAGTACTTC. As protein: CASSLRGGETQYF.

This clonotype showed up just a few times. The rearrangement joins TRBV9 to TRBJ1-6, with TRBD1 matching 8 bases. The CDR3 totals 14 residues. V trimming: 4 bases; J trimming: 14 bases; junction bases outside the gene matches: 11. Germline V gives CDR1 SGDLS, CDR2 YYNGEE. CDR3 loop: CASSIRPRQGTLHF. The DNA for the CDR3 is TGTGCCAGCAGCATTCGGCCGAGACAGGGGACCCTCCACTTT.

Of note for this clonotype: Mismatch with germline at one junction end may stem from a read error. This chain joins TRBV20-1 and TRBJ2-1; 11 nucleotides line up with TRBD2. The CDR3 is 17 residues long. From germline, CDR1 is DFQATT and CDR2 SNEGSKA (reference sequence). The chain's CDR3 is CSARDEGLAASHNEQFF. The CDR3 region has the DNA TGCAGTGCTAGAGACGAGGGACTAGCGGCCTCCCACAATGAGCAGTTCTTC.

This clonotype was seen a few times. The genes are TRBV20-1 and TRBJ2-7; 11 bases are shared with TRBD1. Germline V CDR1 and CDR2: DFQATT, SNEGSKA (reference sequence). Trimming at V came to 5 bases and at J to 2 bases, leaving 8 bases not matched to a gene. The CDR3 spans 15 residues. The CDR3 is CSASPGTGGTYEQYF. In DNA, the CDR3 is TGCAGTGCTTCGCCGGGGACAGGGGGAACCTACGAGCAGTACTTC.

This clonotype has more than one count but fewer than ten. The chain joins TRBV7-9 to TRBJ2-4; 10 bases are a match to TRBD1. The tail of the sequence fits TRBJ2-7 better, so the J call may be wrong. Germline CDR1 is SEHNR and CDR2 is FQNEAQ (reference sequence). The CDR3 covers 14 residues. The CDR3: CASRPGQGVNEQYF. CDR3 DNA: TGTGCCAGCAGACCCGGACAGGGGGTCAACGAGCAGTACTTC.

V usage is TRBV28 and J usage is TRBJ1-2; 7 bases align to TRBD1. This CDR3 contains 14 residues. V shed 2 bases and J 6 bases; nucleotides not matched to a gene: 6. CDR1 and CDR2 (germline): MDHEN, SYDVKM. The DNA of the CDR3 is TGTGCCAGCAGTTTACCCAGGGGGGTAGATGGCTACACCTTC. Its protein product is CASSLPRGVDGYTF.